This T cell receptor beta chain was captured by sequencing in a study of blood T cell repertoires in COVID-19. In germline, CDR1 is SGHRS, CDR2 YFSETQ. The CDR3 length is 15 residues. Trimming left V 4 bases short and J 8 bases short, with 18 bases between. Sequenced by immunoSEQ multiplex PCR; TCRdb stores in-frame clones only, minus some. Of about 30,000 clones in the sample, roughly nine tenths were seen once. Sequencing input: peripheral blood. V is TRBV5-1 and J is TRBJ1-4, with D perhaps TRBD1 (5 bases). This sequence originates from a human donor in a cohort sampled during active COVID-19. The CDR3 DNA sequence: TGCGCCAGCAGCGCGGGACTCGGGGCAGGAGAAAAACTGTTTTTT. Translating gives CASSAGLGAGEKLFF.